These 29 T cell receptor beta chains share one sample of origin, sequenced in a study of post-analysis software for immune sequencing data. These TCRs are of unknown antigen specificity. The authors incorporated unique molecular identifiers into the TCR beta cDNA libraries. One entry per CDR3 protein, called by TCRdb with MiXCR from the PCR reads. The sample has 700,000 to 800,000 distinct CDR3 sequences, 30% seen once; the top ten hold 0.56%. Broader study findings: Included in a set of roughly five TRBV segments more frequent in patients than controls were TRBV5-6, TRBV5-1 and TRBV20-1.

Sequences were obtained from blood. Source of these receptors: a girl under 18 with multiple sclerosis.

V usage is TRBV9 and J usage is TRBJ1-2; TRBD1 is a possible D gene (5 bases). The CDR3 has 15 amino acids. Trimming removed 2 bases at V and 2 bases at J, with 13 bases between. Germline CDR1 and CDR2: SGDLS and YYNGEE. The CDR3 is CASSVSGRDNYGYTF. CDR3 sequence (DNA): TGTGCCAGCAGCGTTTCTGGAAGGGACAACTATGGCTACACCTTC.

The chain employs TRBV5-1 and TRBJ1-6; D unclear. The CDR3 consists of 14 residues. The ends were cut back, 0 bases at V and 6 bases at J, with 7 bases in the middle. Per the germline V gene, CDR1 is SGHRS and CDR2 is YFSETQ. CDR3 sequence reads: CASSLDGGNSPLHF. CDR3 sequence (DNA): TGCGCCAGCAGCTTGGACGGCGGTAATTCACCCCTCCACTTT.

In its sample, this clonotype was seen a few times. The chain couples TRBV7-2 to TRBJ2-3, with TRBD1 matching 9 bases. Trimming removed 5 bases from V and 5 bases from J; junction bases left unmatched: 5. CDR1 SGHTA and CDR2 FQGNSA come from the germline V gene. The CDR3 consists of 14 residues. CDR3 sequence reads: CASSPQGAGDTQYF. CDR3 in DNA: TGTGCCAGCAGCCCACAGGGGGCGGGAGATACGCAGTATTTT.

The CDR3 nucleotides read TGCGCCAGCAGCCAAACTCGTGGGTCGCCCGACTACAATGAGCAGTTCTTC. Its translation is CASSQTRGSPDYNEQFF. The J gene is TRBJ2-1, the V gene TRBV4-3; D gene uncertain. The V gene's germline CDR1 is LGHNA and CDR2 YSLEER. Trimming removed 2 bases at V and 3 bases at J, with 17 bases between. The CDR3 runs 17 residues.

This clonotype appeared a few times. The J gene is TRBJ2-1, the V gene TRBV20-1; no clear D. Germline loops: CDR1 DFQATT, CDR2 SNEGSKA (reference sequence). V was clipped by 0 bases and J by 2 bases, with 14 bases between them. This CDR3 contains 16 residues. The CDR3 DNA sequence: TGCAGTGCTAGAGATTTCATTAGAGTCGCCTACAATGAGCAGTTCTTC. Its protein product is CSARDFIRVAYNEQFF.

The V and J genes are TRBV18 and TRBJ2-7; no reliable D call. The CDR3 covers 15 residues. Germline V gene lookup returns CDR1 KGHSH and CDR2 LQKENI. The ends were cut back, 2 bases at V and 7 bases at J, with 18 bases in the middle. The CDR3 DNA is TGTGCCAGCTCACCAGCGTTTAGCTCCTACAATGAGCAGTACTTC. It is translated as CASSPAFSSYNEQYF. Full variable domain (remainder filled in from reference TRBV18 and TRBJ2-7): NAGVMQNPRHLVRRRGQEARLRCSPMKGHSHVYWYRQLPEEGLKFMVYLQKENIIDESGMPKERFSAEFPKEGPSILRIQQVVRGDSAAYFCASSPAFSSYNEQYFGPGTRLTVT.

The chain is built from TRBV12-3 or TRBV12-4 and TRBJ1-3, with D unresolved. The CDR3 length is 15 residues. V was pared by 4 bases and J by 0 bases, with 10 bases between. The CDR3 sequence: CASSYRRSSGNTIYF. The CDR3 region has the DNA TGTGCCAGCAGTTACCGAAGGAGCTCTGGAAACACCATATATTTT.

Only a few counts were recorded for this clonotype. The rearrangement uses TRBV20-1 and TRBJ2-3, with unresolved D. Trimming shortened V by 1 base and J by 6 bases, and 11 bases separated the two germline ends. In germline, CDR1 is DFQATT, CDR2 SNEGSKA (reference sequence). The CDR3 is 13 residues long. The DNA of the CDR3 is TGCAGTGCTAGAGCCCCGGTCTCGGATACGCAGTATTTT. It encodes CSARAPVSDTQYF.

The rearrangement uses TRBV10-3 and TRBJ2-7, with D perhaps TRBD1 or TRBD2 (5 bases each). This CDR3 has 13 amino acids. V was cut by 6 bases and J by 7 bases, with 16 bases left in between. In germline, CDR1 is ENHRY, CDR2 SYGVKD. The CDR3 sequence is CAISGTRLNEQYF. The CDR3 DNA follows: TGTGCCATCAGCGGGACCCGACTTAATGAGCAGTACTTC.

This clonotype was found a few times. The genes are TRBV6-1 and TRBJ2-5; D unclear. CDR3 size: 15 residues. Deletions cut 2 bases from V and 1 base from J, with 11 bases between. Germline loops: CDR1 MNHNS, CDR2 SASEGT. Written as DNA, the CDR3 is TGTGCCAGCAGTGAAAACCCCAGAGCCCAAGAGACCCAGTACTTC. It specifies CASSENPRAQETQYF.

This clonotype was counted between two and nine times. The chain employs TRBV6-1 and TRBJ2-6; 9 bases align to TRBD1. The CDR3 sequence is 17 residues long. Germline trimming cut 9 bases from V and 0 bases from J; bases unmatched to any gene: 9. From germline, CDR1 is MNHNS and CDR2 SASEGT. For the CDR3, the DNA is TGTGCCAGTAGAACAGGGGGCTCTCACTCTGGGGCCAACGTCCTGACTTTC. Amino acid sequence: CASRTGGSHSGANVLTF.

This clonotype was seen only a few times. The genes are TRBV28 and TRBJ2-5; D is ambiguous. V lost 6 bases and J lost 4, with 9 bases in between. This CDR3 contains 12 residues. Germline lookup yields CDR1 MDHEN and CDR2 SYDVKM. CDR3 amino acids: CASRWGRETQYF. CDR3 nucleotide sequence: TGTGCCAGCAGGTGGGGTCGAGAGACCCAGTACTTC.

This clonotype was seen just once. The chain combines TRBV10-3 with TRBJ2-2; 7 bases line up with TRBD2. With V trimmed by 8 bases and J by 0 bases, 9 bases remained unmatched. The germline CDR1 and CDR2 sequences are ENHRY and SYGVKD. This CDR3 has 16 amino acids. The CDR3 sequence is CAISELGGTNTGELFF. In DNA, the CDR3 is TGTGCCATCTCCGAGCTCGGGGGGACGAACACCGGGGAGCTGTTTTTT.

This clonotype has just one count. The chain has TRBV20-1 and TRBJ2-7; 10 nucleotides match TRBD2. CDR1 is DFQATT and CDR2 is SNEGSKA in the germline V gene (reference sequence). J gave up 2 bases and V 5 bases, and 9 bases lay outside the gene matches. The CDR3 is made up of 15 amino acids. CDR3 amino acids: CSAGHSGRTTYEQYF. The CDR3 bases are TGCAGTGCTGGCCATAGCGGGAGGACCACCTACGAGCAGTACTTC.

This clonotype turned up a few times. This chain joins TRBV4-1 and TRBJ1-2; D not certain. The CDR3 runs 14 residues. The germline CDR1 and CDR2 sequences are MGHRA and YSYEKL. Trimming pared 1 base from V and 4 bases from J, leaving 10 bases between. CDR3 region: CASSQAAFSYGYTF. In DNA, the CDR3 is TGCGCCAGCAGCCAAGCTGCATTTTCCTATGGCTACACCTTC.

This chain links TRBV10-3 with TRBJ2-3; D is uncertain. The germline gives CDR1 ENHRY, CDR2 SYGVKD. The CDR3 extends over 15 amino acids. V lost 4 bases, J lost 0 bases, and 11 bases lay in between. This CDR3 is CAISVNTPSTDTQYF. CDR3 coding DNA: TGTGCCATCAGTGTGAATACCCCTAGCACAGATACGCAGTATTTT.

This clonotype occurred many times. The V gene is TRBV5-1, the J gene TRBJ2-5, with D tentatively TRBD1 (5 bases). There are 15 residues in the CDR3. The germline V and J ends were trimmed by 4 bases and 1 base, with 14 bases remaining between them. Per the germline V gene, CDR1 is SGHRS and CDR2 is YFSETQ. CDR3: CASSDPQGPQETQYF. CDR3 in DNA: TGCGCCAGCAGCGACCCTCAGGGTCCCCAAGAGACCCAGTACTTC.

In DNA, the CDR3 is TGTGCCATCAGTGAGTCCCAGGGGCTACCCGAAGCTTTCTTT. This codes for CAISESQGLPEAFF. The chain employs TRBV10-3 and TRBJ1-1; D possibly corresponds to TRBD1 (6 bases). Germline V gives CDR1 ENHRY, CDR2 SYGVKD. V lost 0 bases, J lost 8 bases, and 13 bases lay in between. The CDR3 covers 14 residues.

This clonotype was detected only a few times. V gene TRBV3-1 combines with J gene TRBJ1-2; D is uncertain. The V gene lost 3 bases and the J gene lost 7 bases, with 15 bases spanning the gap. This CDR3 contains 14 residues. Germline values: CDR1 LGHDT, CDR2 YNNKEL (reference sequence). CDR3 sequence: CASSHKRTSSGYTF. In DNA form, the CDR3 reads TGTGCCAGCAGCCACAAAAGGACCTCCAGTGGCTACACCTTC.

This clonotype has a handful of counts. The chain has TRBV18 and TRBJ2-5, with D perhaps TRBD1 or TRBD2 (5 bases each). Trimming took off 6 bases at V and 6 bases at J, with 17 bases between the two ends. The CDR3 loop spans 14 amino acids. Germline lookup yields CDR1 KGHSH and CDR2 LQKENI. The CDR3 region is CASSPGATLKTQYF. The DNA of the CDR3 is TGTGCCAGCTCGCCCGGGGCCACGCTGAAGACCCAGTACTTC.

This chain joins TRBV5-1 and TRBJ2-3; 10 bases agree with TRBD1. The junction had 5 bases not matched to a gene; V was cut back by 4 bases and J by 3 bases. The CDR3 extends over 15 amino acids. From germline, CDR1 is SGHRS and CDR2 YFSETQ. The CDR3 region is CASSIDRGLTDTQYF. In nucleotides, the CDR3 is TGCGCCAGCAGCATAGACAGGGGGCTGACAGATACGCAGTATTTT.

The chain combines TRBV28 with TRBJ2-7, with D perhaps TRBD1 (5 bases). Trimming took 6 bases from V and 2 from J, leaving 17 bases between them. This CDR3 spans 15 amino acids. Germline assignment: CDR1 MDHEN and CDR2 SYDVKM. The CDR3 sequence is CASRYDLDRAYEQYF. CDR3 nucleotide sequence: TGTGCCAGCAGATACGACCTCGACAGAGCCTACGAGCAGTACTTC. The entire variable domain, with the rest obtained from reference TRBV28 and TRBJ2-7, is as follows: DVKVTQSSRYLVKRTGEKVFLECVQDMDHENMFWYRQDPGLGLRLIYFSYDVKMKEKGDIPEGYSVSREKKERFSLILESASTNQTSMYLCASRYDLDRAYEQYFGPGTRLTVT.

V and J are TRBV7-8 and TRBJ1-1; TRBD1 aligns across 10 bases. CDR1 and CDR2 (germline): SGHVS, FQNEAQ. J gave up 6 bases and V 6 bases, and 4 bases lay outside the gene matches. This CDR3 has 13 residues. The DNA of the CDR3 is TGTGCCAGCAGGCCAGGACAGGGGGCTGAAGCTTTCTTT. Protein product: CASRPGQGAEAFF.

This chain links TRBV12-3 or TRBV12-4 with TRBJ1-5; D perhaps matches TRBD1 (5 bases). The CDR3 length is 16 residues. V was shortened by 3 bases and J by 4 bases, with 16 bases between the two germline ends. CDR3 nucleotides: TGTGCCAGCAGTTTGAGTCAGGCCGGGGGTAATCAGCCCCAGCATTTT. As protein: CASSLSQAGGNQPQHF.

This clonotype was observed a handful of times. This chain connects TRBV7-9 to TRBJ1-2; D perhaps matches TRBD1 (5 bases). This CDR3 contains 14 residues. The V and J ends lost 5 bases and 6 bases respectively, with 16 bases between them. Germline V CDR1 and CDR2: SEHNR, FQNEAQ (reference sequence). In nucleotides, the CDR3 is TGTGCCAGCAGCCCGGGACCGATACAGAATGGCTACACCTTC. This encodes CASSPGPIQNGYTF.

V usage is TRBV20-1 and J usage is TRBJ2-3, with no clear D. Germline CDR1 reads DFQATT; CDR2 reads SNEGSKA (reference sequence). The germline V and J ends were trimmed by 6 bases and 1 base, with 14 bases remaining between them. This CDR3 contains 14 residues. CDR3 sequence (DNA): TGCAGTGCCCGTCTGGCGTTTGGCACAGATACGCAGTATTTT. Encoded protein: CSARLAFGTDTQYF.

The sample holds a few counts of this clonotype. The chain combines TRBV20-1 with TRBJ2-5; 11 bases line up with TRBD1. Germline-derived CDR1 and CDR2 are DFQATT and SNEGSKA (reference sequence). The CDR3 has 14 residues. V lost 1 base to trimming and J lost 5 bases; unmatched junction nucleotides: 3. The CDR3 here is CSARGDRGWETQYF. CDR3 DNA sequence: TGCAGTGCTAGAGGGGACAGGGGGTGGGAGACCCAGTACTTC.

The chain joins TRBV5-4 to TRBJ2-6, with TRBD1 matching over 10 bases. Germline V lookup: CDR1 SGHNT, CDR2 YYREEE (reference sequence). V lost 0 bases and J lost 5; bases outside the gene matches: 8. The CDR3 runs to 18 residues. The CDR3 DNA reads as TGTGCCAGCAGCTTGGCGGGGACAGGGGCTCTCCGGGCCAACGTCCTGACTTTC. Translated: CASSLAGTGALRANVLTF.

This chain uses TRBV12-3 or TRBV12-4 with TRBJ1-5; 7 positions agree with TRBD1. This CDR3 comprises 14 residues. After removal of 7 bases from V and 4 bases from J, the junction contained 7 bases not matched to a gene. The DNA for the CDR3 is TGTGCCAGCACCTCCGGGACAGCGAATCAGCCCCAGCATTTT. It is translated as CASTSGTANQPQHF.